This T cell receptor beta chain was identified in a study of blood T cells in healthy people across ages. Study-level points and caveats: When set beside aged donors, long-lived donors presented more naive CD4+ cells and higher diversity.

A note on this clonotype: Its antigen is unknown.

Combining a sample-barcoded 5' primer with a J-beta primer mix, a second PCR ran for roughly 7 to 12 cycles. Each CDR3 protein is one row after TCRdb ran MiXCR on the 5' RACE reads. The repertoire holds more than 450,000 distinct CDR3 sequences, with about 26% as singletons. Healthy Russian Caucasian donors spanned ages about 6 to 100 years. This CDR3 has 19 amino acids. Germline V gene sequence: CDR1 SGHTA, CDR2 FQGNSA. V trimming: 2 bases; J trimming: 2 bases; junction bases outside the gene matches: 18. This sample was shared with a second study, whose subject was T cells of mothers and their children.

The sequence came from a boy under 10 years old in good health. Sequences were obtained from blood. The rearrangement joins TRBV7-2 to TRBJ2-7, with 7 bases matching TRBD1. The CDR3 DNA sequence: TGTGCCAGCAGCTTAAAGCCCACAGTGAGGGGGCCTTTTACCTACGAGCAGTACTTC. It codes for CASSLKPTVRGPFTYEQYF.